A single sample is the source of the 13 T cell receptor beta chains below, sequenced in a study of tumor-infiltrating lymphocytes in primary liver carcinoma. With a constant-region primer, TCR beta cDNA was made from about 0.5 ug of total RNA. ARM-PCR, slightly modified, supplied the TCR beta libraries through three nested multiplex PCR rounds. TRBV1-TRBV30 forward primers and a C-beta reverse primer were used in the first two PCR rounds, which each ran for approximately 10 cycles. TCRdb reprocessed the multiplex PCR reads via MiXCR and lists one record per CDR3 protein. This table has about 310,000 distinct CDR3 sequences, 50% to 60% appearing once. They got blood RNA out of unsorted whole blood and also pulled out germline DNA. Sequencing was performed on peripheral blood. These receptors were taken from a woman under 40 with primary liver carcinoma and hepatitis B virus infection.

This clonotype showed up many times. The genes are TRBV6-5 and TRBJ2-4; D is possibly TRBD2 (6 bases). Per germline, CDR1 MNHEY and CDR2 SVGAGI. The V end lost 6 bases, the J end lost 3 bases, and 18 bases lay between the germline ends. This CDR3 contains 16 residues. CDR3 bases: TGTGCCAGCAGCTCAGGGACTCCAAGACGCAAAAACATTCAGTACTTC. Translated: CASSSGTPRRKNIQYF.

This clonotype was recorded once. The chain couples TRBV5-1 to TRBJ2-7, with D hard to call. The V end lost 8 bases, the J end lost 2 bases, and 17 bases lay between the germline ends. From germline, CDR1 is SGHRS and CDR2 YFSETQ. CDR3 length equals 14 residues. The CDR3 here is CASHDLALTYEQYF. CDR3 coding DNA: TGCGCCAGTCATGACCTCGCCCTGACCTACGAGCAGTACTTC.

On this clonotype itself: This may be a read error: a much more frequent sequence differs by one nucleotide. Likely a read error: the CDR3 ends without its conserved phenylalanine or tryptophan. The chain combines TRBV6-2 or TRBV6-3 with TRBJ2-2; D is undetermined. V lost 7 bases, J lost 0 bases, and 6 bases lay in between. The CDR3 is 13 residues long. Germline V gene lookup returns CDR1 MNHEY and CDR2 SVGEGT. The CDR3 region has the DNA TGTGCCAGCATTAAAGCGAACACCGGGGAGCTGTTTTCT. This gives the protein CASIKANTGELFS.

The CDR3 loop is CASSQDRVGGQGVGEQFF. The CDR3 nucleotides are TGCGCCAGCAGCCAAGATAGAGTGGGGGGACAGGGTGTAGGTGAGCAGTTCTTC. This rearrangement joins TRBV4-1 to TRBJ2-1; the match to TRBD1 covers 9 bases. CDR3 length: 18 residues. CDR1 and CDR2 from the germline V gene are MGHRA and YSYEKL. The V segment lost 0 bases and the J segment 9 bases; nucleotides outside the gene matches: 15.

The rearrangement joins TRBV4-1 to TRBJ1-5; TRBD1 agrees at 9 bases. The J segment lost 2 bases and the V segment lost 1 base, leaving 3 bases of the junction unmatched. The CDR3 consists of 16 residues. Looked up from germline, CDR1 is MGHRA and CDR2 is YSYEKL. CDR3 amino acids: CASSQGDREGNQPQHF. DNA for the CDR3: TGCGCCAGCAGCCAAGGGGACAGGGAGGGCAATCAGCCCCAGCATTTT.

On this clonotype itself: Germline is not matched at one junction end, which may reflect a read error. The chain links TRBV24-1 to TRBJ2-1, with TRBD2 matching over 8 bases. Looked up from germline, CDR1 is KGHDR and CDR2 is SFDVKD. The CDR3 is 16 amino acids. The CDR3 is CVTSDRTSPRGNERFF. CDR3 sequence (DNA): TGTGTCACCAGTGATCGGACTAGCCCCAGGGGTAATGAGCGGTTCTTC.

The CDR3 loop reads CASSSLADTQYF. The DNA for the CDR3 is TGTGCCAGCAGTTCCTTAGCAGATACGCAGTATTTT. The chain is built from TRBV28 and TRBJ2-3; D gene unclear. Trimming took 4 bases from V and 4 from J, leaving 6 bases between them. The germline gives CDR1 MDHEN, CDR2 SYDVKM. The CDR3 sequence is 12 residues long.

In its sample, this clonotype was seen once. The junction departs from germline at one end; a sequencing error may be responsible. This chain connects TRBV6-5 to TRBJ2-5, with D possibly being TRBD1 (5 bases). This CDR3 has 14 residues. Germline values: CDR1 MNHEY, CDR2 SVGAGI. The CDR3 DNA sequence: TGTGCCAGCAGTTACGACAGAGTCCAAGAGACCCGGTACTTC. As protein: CASSYDRVQETRYF.

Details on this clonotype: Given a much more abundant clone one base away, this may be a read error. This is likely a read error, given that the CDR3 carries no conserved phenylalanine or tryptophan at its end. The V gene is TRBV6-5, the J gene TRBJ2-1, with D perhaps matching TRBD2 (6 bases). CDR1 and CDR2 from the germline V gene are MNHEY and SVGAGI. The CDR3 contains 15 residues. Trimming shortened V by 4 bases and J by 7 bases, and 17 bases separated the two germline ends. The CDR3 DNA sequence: TGTGCCAGCAGTTCCCCCAGACTAGAGACGAATGAGCAGTTCCTC. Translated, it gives CASSSPRLETNEQFL.

This CDR3 reads CASTQGTRVNEQFF. CDR3 DNA: TGTGCCAGCACCCAGGGGACTAGAGTCAATGAGCAGTTCTTC. V is TRBV5-6 and J is TRBJ2-1; TRBD2 matches at 8 bases. Germline V lookup: CDR1 SGHDT, CDR2 YYEEEE. CDR3 length equals 14 residues. The V and J ends lost 6 bases and 6 bases, in that order; junction bases with no gene match: 8.

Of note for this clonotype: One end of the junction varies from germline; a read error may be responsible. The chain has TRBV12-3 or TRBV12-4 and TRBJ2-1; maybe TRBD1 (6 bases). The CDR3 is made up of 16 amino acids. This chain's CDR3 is CASRVGALITNNEQFF. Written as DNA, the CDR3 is TGTGCCAGCAGGGTGGGGGCCCTCATCACCAACAATGAGCAATTCTTC.

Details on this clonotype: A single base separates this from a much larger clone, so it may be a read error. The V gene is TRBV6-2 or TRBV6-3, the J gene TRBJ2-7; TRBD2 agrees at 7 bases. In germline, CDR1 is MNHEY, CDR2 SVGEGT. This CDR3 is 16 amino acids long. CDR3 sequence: CASSRHVKRDSYERYF. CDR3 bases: TGTGCCAGCAGTCGCCATGTGAAGCGGGACTCCTACGAGCGGTACTTC.

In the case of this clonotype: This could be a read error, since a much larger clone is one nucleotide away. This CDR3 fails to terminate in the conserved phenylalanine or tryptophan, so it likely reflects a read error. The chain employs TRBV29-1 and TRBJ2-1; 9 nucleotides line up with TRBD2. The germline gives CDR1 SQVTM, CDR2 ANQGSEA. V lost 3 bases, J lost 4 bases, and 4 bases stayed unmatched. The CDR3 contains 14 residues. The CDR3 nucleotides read TGCAGCGTTGAGTTGGCGGGAGGGTACAATGAGCAGTTCTCC. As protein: CSVELAGGYNEQFS.